The 8 T cell receptor beta chains below all came from one sample that was sequenced in a study of post-analysis software for immune sequencing data. Antigens of these TCRs are unknown. cDNA libraries of TCR beta carried unique molecular identifiers. TCRdb analysed the PCR reads with MiXCR anew, one entry per CDR3 protein. The sample holds fewer than 850,000 distinct CDR3 sequences; about 32% are singletons and the top ten take 0.5% to 0.6%. Study-level results: Comparison of patients with controls showed five TRBV segments more frequent in patients, TRBV5-6, TRBV5-1 and TRBV20-1 among them.

Input material: blood. These receptors came from a girl aged 5-17 years with multiple sclerosis.

This clonotype occurred many times. The rearrangement uses TRBV24-1 and TRBJ2-5; the match to TRBD1 covers 9 bases. The CDR3 covers 15 residues. The V and J ends lost 2 bases and 2 bases, in that order; junction bases with no gene match: 2. Germline V gives CDR1 KGHDR, CDR2 SFDVKD. The CDR3 DNA sequence: TGTGCCACCAGTGATTCGGGACAGGGTCAAGAGACCCAGTACTTC. Translation gives CATSDSGQGQETQYF.

The chain links TRBV6-5 to TRBJ2-7; 9 bases line up with TRBD1. After removal of 6 bases from V and 2 bases from J, the junction contained 8 bases not matched to a gene. CDR1 MNHEY and CDR2 SVGAGI come from the germline V gene. The CDR3 contains 15 residues. The CDR3 loop is CASSSGTGSPYEQYF. The DNA for the CDR3 is TGTGCCAGCAGCTCCGGGACAGGGTCTCCCTACGAGCAGTACTTC.

This chain uses TRBV6-9 with TRBJ1-2, with no clear D. Trimming took off 10 bases at V and 6 bases at J, with 9 bases between the two ends. The CDR3 is made up of 10 amino acids. Germline CDR1 is MNHGY and CDR2 is SVAAGI. The chain's CDR3 is CANNNDGYTF. The CDR3 DNA is TGTGCCAACAACAACGATGGCTACACCTTC.

The rearrangement joins TRBV20-1 to TRBJ2-5; D is perhaps TRBD1 (5 bases). The V gene's germline CDR1 is DFQATT and CDR2 SNEGSKA (reference sequence). The CDR3 runs to 14 residues. Trimming left V 5 bases short and J 1 base short, with 14 bases between. The CDR3: CSAQTLGAQETQYF. For the CDR3, the DNA is TGCAGTGCTCAAACTCTAGGGGCCCAAGAGACCCAGTACTTC.

This clonotype was counted between two and nine times. The rearrangement uses TRBV20-1 and TRBJ1-2; the match to TRBD1 covers 9 bases. The CDR3 is made up of 13 amino acids. Trimming took 0 bases from V and 6 from J; bases not matched to a gene: 2. Per the germline V gene, CDR1 is DFQATT and CDR2 is SNEGSKA (reference sequence). The CDR3 is CSARDWTGDGYTF. DNA of the CDR3: TGCAGTGCTAGAGATTGGACAGGGGATGGCTACACCTTC.

This chain connects TRBV10-3 to TRBJ2-5; weak D call: TRBD2 (6 bases). This CDR3 is 16 amino acids long. V was pared by 3 bases and J by 4 bases, with 18 bases between. Germline V gene data show CDR1 as ENHRY and CDR2 as SYGVKD. CDR3 DNA sequence: TGTGCCATCAGTGAAACGATGGGACTGCAGTTAGAGACCCAGTACTTC. Protein product: CAISETMGLQLETQYF.

This rearrangement joins TRBV7-9 to TRBJ2-1; 7 bases align to TRBD2. The DNA end is a closer match to TRBJ2-7, so the J assignment may be wrong. Germline V gives CDR1 SEHNR, CDR2 FQNEAQ (reference sequence). The CDR3 totals 14 residues. The CDR3 reads CASSASGSYNEQYF. CDR3 nucleotides: TGTGCCTCTTCAGCTAGCGGTTCCTACAATGAGCAGTACTTC.

The chain couples TRBV29-1 to TRBJ2-7; D ambiguous. The CDR3 loop spans 12 amino acids. Per germline, CDR1 SQVTM and CDR2 ANQGSEA. Between the trimmed V and J ends, which lost 4 bases and 3 bases, there was a span of 10 bases. CDR3 residues: CSVGSINYEQYF. The CDR3 DNA reads as TGCAGCGTTGGTTCCATCAACTACGAGCAGTACTTC.